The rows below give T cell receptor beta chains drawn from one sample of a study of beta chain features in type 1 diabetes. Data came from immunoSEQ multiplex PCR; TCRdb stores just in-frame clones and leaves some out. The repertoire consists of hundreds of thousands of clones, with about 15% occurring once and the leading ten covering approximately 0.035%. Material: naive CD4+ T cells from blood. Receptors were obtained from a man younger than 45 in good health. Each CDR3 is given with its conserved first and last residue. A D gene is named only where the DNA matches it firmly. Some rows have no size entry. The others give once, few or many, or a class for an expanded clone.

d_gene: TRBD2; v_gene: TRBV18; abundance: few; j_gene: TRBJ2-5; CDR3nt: TGTGCCAGCTCACCGAAGGAGGCGGGGGGTCAAGAGACCCAGTACTTC; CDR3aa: CASSPKEAGGQETQYF
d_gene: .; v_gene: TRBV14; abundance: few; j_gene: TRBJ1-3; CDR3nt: TGTGCCAGCAGCCAAGGTCGAAACACCATATATTTT; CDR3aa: CASSQGRNTIYF
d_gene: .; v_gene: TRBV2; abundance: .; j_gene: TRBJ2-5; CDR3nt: TGTGCCAGCAGCCGGGACACCCAAGAGACCCAGTACTTC; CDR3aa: CASSRDTQETQYF
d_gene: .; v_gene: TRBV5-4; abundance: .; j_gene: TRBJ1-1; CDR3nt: TGTGCCAGCAGCTTGTCTATGGGGGACACTGAAGCTTTCTTT; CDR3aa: CASSLSMGDTEAFF
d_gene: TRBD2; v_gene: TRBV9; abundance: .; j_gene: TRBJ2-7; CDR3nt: TGTGCCAGCAGCGTAGGAGCGGGGGTTAAGTCCTACGAGCAGTACTTC; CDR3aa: CASSVGAGVKSYEQYF
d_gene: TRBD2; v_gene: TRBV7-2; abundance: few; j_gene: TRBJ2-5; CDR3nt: TGTGCCAGCAGCTTAGTGACTAGCGGAGAGCTTGGGGGCACCCAGTACTTC; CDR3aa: CASSLVTSGELGGTQYF
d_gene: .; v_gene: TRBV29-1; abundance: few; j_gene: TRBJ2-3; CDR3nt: TGCAGCACTAGGGAGAAAGCCACAGATACGCAGTATTTT; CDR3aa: CSTREKATDTQYF
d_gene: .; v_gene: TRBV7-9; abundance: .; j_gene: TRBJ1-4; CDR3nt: TGTGCCAGCAGCCCAAACAACAAATTCAATGAAAAACTGTTTTTT; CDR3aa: CASSPNNKFNEKLFF
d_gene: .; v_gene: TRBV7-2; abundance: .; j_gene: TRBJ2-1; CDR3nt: TGTGCCAGCAGCTTTACCGGGAAGTTAACCAATGAGCAGTTCTTC; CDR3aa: CASSFTGKLTNEQFF
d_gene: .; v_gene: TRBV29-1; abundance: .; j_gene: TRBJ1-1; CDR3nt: TGCAGCGTTGAAGGCGGTACAAACACTGAAGCTTTCTTT; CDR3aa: CSVEGGTNTEAFF
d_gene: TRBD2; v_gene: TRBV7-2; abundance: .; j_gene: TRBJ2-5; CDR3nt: TGTGCCAGCAGCCCCAGTCGGGGACTAGGGGGAGAGACCCAGTACTTC; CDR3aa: CASSPSRGLGGETQYF
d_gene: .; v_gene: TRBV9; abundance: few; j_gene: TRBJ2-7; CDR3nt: TGTGCCAGCAGCGTAGGACGTCTGAACTACGAGCAGTACTTC; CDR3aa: CASSVGRLNYEQYF
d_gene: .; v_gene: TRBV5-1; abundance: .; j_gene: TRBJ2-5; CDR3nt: TGCGCCAGCAGAGCCGGAGAGACCCAGTACTTC; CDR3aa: CASRAGETQYF
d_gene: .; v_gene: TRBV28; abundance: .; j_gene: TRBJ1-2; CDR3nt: TGTGCCAGCACTTCACGGGGGACATACACCTTC; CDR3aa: CASTSRGTYTF
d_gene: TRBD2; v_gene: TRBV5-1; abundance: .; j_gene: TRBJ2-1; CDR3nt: TGCGCCAGCAGTTTAAAGGCTAGCGGGAAAGTTGAGCAGTTCTTC; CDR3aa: CASSLKASGKVEQFF